This T cell receptor beta chain was recovered during a study of T cell changes during pregnancy in multiple sclerosis. Germline V gives CDR1 SGHNT, CDR2 YYREEE (reference sequence). CDR3 size: 13 residues. Trimming cost V 4 bases and J 5 bases; bases outside gene matches: 3. Profiling relied on immunoSEQ multiplex PCR, and the TCRdb table lists in-frame clones only, not all of them. The table has approximately 110,000 clones, just over 90% seen once. The sample in question was peripheral blood, obtained after pregnancy. This TCR was sampled from a female donor with multiple sclerosis, enrolled in a pregnancy study. This chain uses TRBV5-4 with TRBJ1-1, with 9 positions matching TRBD1. CDR3 protein: CASSGQGRTEAFF. CDR3 in DNA: TGTGCCAGCAGCGGACAGGGGCGGACTGAAGCTTTCTTT.